This TCR beta chain was captured in a study of CD8 T cells in Susac syndrome. The CDR3 is 15 amino acids. After removal of 3 bases from V and 3 bases from J, the junction contained 6 bases not matched to a gene. CDR1 is GTSNPN and CDR2 is SVGIG in the germline V gene (reference sequence). RNA totalling roughly 0.5 to 1 ug underwent reverse transcription with random hexamers. The CDR3 of TCR beta was amplified by immunoSEQ multiplex PCR across 54 Vbeta and 13 Jbeta. TCRdb re-derived calls from the immunoSEQ multiplex PCR reads in MiXCR, one entry per CDR3 protein. The sample lists approximately 180,000 distinct CDR3 sequences; 95% were seen once. Patients with stable or active relapsing-remitting disease, all of them treatment-naive, made up the multiple sclerosis controls. Negative isolation was used for CD8+ and CD4+ T cells, and FACS enrichment was applied to TEMRA cells.

This TCR was sampled from a human donor with multiple sclerosis. The J gene is TRBJ2-5, the V gene TRBV30; 11 nucleotides agree with TRBD2. Sequencing was performed on CD4+ T cells from PBMCs. CDR3 bases: TGTGCCTGGAGGGCCGGGACTAGCGGTAAAGAGACCCAGTACTTC. Its translation: CAWRAGTSGKETQYF.